This T cell receptor beta chain was recorded in a study of T cell changes during pregnancy in multiple sclerosis. Assay used: immunoSEQ multiplex PCR; TCRdb lists only in-frame clones, some missing. This table has roughly 59,000 clones, approximately 89% appearing once. Trimming cost V 4 bases and J 7 bases; bases outside gene matches: 5. The CDR3 spans 14 residues. From germline, CDR1 is SGHNT and CDR2 YENEEA. Sequences were derived from peripheral blood, sampled in the third trimester of pregnancy. The chain has TRBV11-3 and TRBJ2-2; the match to TRBD1 covers 8 bases. The receptor was derived from a female donor in good health, enrolled as a control in a pregnancy study. CDR3 residues: CASSWGQVDGELFF. CDR3 DNA: TGTGCCAGCAGCTGGGGACAGGTGGACGGGGAGCTGTTTTTT.